Presented here are 6 T cell receptor beta chains from one specimen sequenced in a study of spatial heterogeneity in lung cancer. TCRdb itself ran the 5' RACE reads through MiXCR, one entry per CDR3 protein. The data hold 36,000 or so distinct CDR3 sequences, with 5.2% observed a single time. The time point denotes: sample taken at primary tumor resection. The input material, whole RNA from tumor, nontumor lung or frozen PBMC, was sequenced unsorted. This sample comprised PBMCs, obtained at surgery. These receptors were obtained from a female donor with early-stage non-small cell lung cancer.

This clonotype was recorded many times. The genes are TRBV6-5 and TRBJ2-1; TRBD2 matches at 7 bases. V lost 2 bases to trimming and J lost 7 bases; unmatched junction nucleotides: 14. The CDR3 is 17 amino acids. Germline CDR1 and CDR2: MNHEY and SVGAGI. Here the CDR3 DNA reads TGTGCCAGCAGTTACGAGGCGGGAGAAGGTTTTCGTAATGAGCAGTTCTTC. It is translated as CASSYEAGEGFRNEQFF.

This clonotype is medium-sized within its sample. The rearrangement links TRBV21-1 to TRBJ2-2; no DNA check was done on the table's D call, TRBD1. TRBV21-1 is a pseudogene segment. This CDR3 contains 14 residues. The CDR3 coding sequence is TGTGCCAGCAGCAAAGGACAGGGGACCGGGGAGCTGTTTTTT. This encodes CASSKGQGTGELFF.

This clonotype showed up many times. An end of the junction does not agree with germline; a read error may underlie this. This sequence joins TRBV7-2 and TRBJ2-7; D remains unclear. The length of the CDR3 is 13 residues. Germline CDR1 and CDR2: SGHTA and FQGNSA. This CDR3 reads CASSLDGKAEKYF. DNA for the CDR3: TGTGCCAGCAGCTTAGATGGGAAAGCCGAGAAGTACTTC. The entire variable domain, with the rest obtained from reference TRBV7-2 and TRBJ2-7, is as follows: GAGVSQSPSNKVTEKGKDVELRCDPISGHTALYWYRQSLGQGLEFLIYFQGNSAPDKSGLPSDRFSAERTGGSVSTLTIQRTQQEDSAVYLCASSLDGKAEKYFGPGTRLTVT.

This clonotype has at least ten counts. V is TRBV30 and J is TRBJ2-7; 11 bases fit TRBD2. CDR1 is GTSNPN, CDR2 SVGIG, per germline (reference sequence). The CDR3 runs 13 residues. Germline trimming cut 0 bases from V and 13 bases from J; bases unmatched to any gene: 8. CDR3 loop: CAWSVSTSGRQYF. CDR3 bases: TGTGCCTGGAGTGTATCAACTAGCGGGAGACAATACTTC.

The DNA for the CDR3 is TGCAGTGCTAGAGCGGTACAGGGGGCCAATCAGCCCCAGCATTTT. It encodes CSARAVQGANQPQHF. The chain couples TRBV20-1 to TRBJ1-5; 9 bases map to TRBD1. The V gene's germline CDR1 is DFQATT and CDR2 SNEGSKA (reference sequence). Germline trimming cut 1 base from V and 3 bases from J; bases unmatched to any gene: 4. The CDR3 totals 15 residues.

In regard to this clonotype: A much larger clone lies one base from this, so it may be a read error. The genes are TRBV2 and TRBJ1-1; D may be TRBD1 (6 bases). The germline V gene has CDR1 SNHLY and CDR2 FYNNEI. V was cut by 5 bases and J by 9 bases, with 25 bases left in between. The CDR3 runs to 16 residues. CDR3 region: CASSPLSHPGASKAFF. The DNA of the CDR3 is TGTGCCAGCAGTCCCCTTTCACATCCGGGGGCCTCGAAAGCTTTCTTT. The full variable domain, in which reference TRBV2 and TRBJ1-1 provide the parts outside the CDR3, is EPEVTQTPSHQVTQMGQEVILRCVPISNHLYFYWYRQILGQKVEFLVSFYNNEISEKSEIFDDQFSVERPDGSNFTLKIRSTKLEDSAMYFCASSPLSHPGASKAFFGQGTRLTVV.